The 27 T cell receptor beta chains in this list originate from one sample, sequenced in a study of memory CD4+ T cells and cytomegalovirus serostatus (dated by TCRdb to 2018 to 2020). Single viable CD3+CD4+CD8-CD45RO+ cells were sorted as memory CD4+ T cells on a FACSAria II. The library was prepared using the immunoSEQ multiplex PCR assay. Sourced from immuneACCESS, this table was stored by TCRdb with only in-frame sequences that have V and J called. A share of the clones is absent; for the studies checked, an unresolved V gene accounts for under half, and the remainder has no known explanation. The sample records tens of thousands of clones, 75% to 85% of which are singletons. The ten most abundant clones make up approximately 0.7% of the sample. Material for sequencing was memory CD4+ T cells from blood. The receptors shown here come from an adult in good health and CMV-seronegative.

J is TRBJ2-3 and V is TRBV7-9; 7 nucleotides line up with TRBD1. CDR3 length: 15 amino acids. V shed 2 bases, J shed 2 bases, and the junction held 4 bases outside the gene matches. Germline CDR1 reads SEHNR; CDR2 reads FQNEAQ (reference sequence). DNA of the CDR3: TGTGCCAGCAGCTTATGGACAGGATTCACAGATACGCAGTATTTT. This sequence encodes CASSLWTGFTDTQYF.

The chain uses TRBV5-1 and TRBJ2-2; 12 positions match TRBD1. The V segment lost 4 bases and the J segment 3 bases; nucleotides outside the gene matches: 7. Germline-derived CDR1 and CDR2 are SGHRS and YFSETQ. CDR3 length: 17 amino acids. The CDR3 nucleotides read TGCGCCAGCAGCCGTCCCGGGACAGGGGGCGACACCGGGGAGCTGTTTTTT. Its protein is CASSRPGTGGDTGELFF.

This chain connects TRBV5-8 to TRBJ2-7, with 9 bases identical to TRBD1. The J call could be wrong; TRBJ2-5 is a better fit for the DNA end. The CDR3 length is 17 residues. The germline CDR1 and CDR2 sequences are SGHTS and YDEGEE. CDR3 in DNA: TGTGCCAGCAGCCGCGGGTCGGGGACAGGGAGTCAAGAGACCCAGTACTTC. Residues: CASSRGSGTGSQETQYF.

The rearrangement joins TRBV5-1 to TRBJ2-1; the match to TRBD2 covers 11 bases. The ends lost 3 bases at V and 3 bases at J; junction bases unmatched: 5. The CDR3 spans 16 residues. Germline CDR1 and CDR2: SGHRS and YFSETQ. CDR3 DNA: TGCGCCAGCAGCTCCAGACTAGCGGGAAACTACAATGAGCAGTTCTTC. Encoded protein: CASSSRLAGNYNEQFF.

The genes are TRBV29-1 and TRBJ2-3; D is undetermined. Trimming took off 0 bases at V and 2 bases at J, with 12 bases between the two ends. Germline V CDR1 and CDR2: SQVTM, ANQGSEA. This CDR3 spans 15 amino acids. CDR3 sequence: CSVEDFTSSTDTQYF. The CDR3 DNA is TGCAGCGTTGAAGACTTCACGAGTTCCACAGATACGCAGTATTTT.

This sequence joins TRBV27 and TRBJ1-2, with TRBD1 matching over 9 bases. With V trimmed by 6 bases and J by 4 bases, 6 bases remained unmatched. Germline-derived CDR1 and CDR2 are MNHEY and SMNVEV (reference sequence). CDR3 length: 14 amino acids. CDR3 region: CASRKQGASYGYTF. CDR3 in DNA: TGTGCCAGCAGGAAACAGGGGGCTAGCTATGGCTACACCTTC.

This chain joins TRBV4-1 and TRBJ2-3, with 11 bases that match TRBD1. The CDR3 spans 14 residues. CDR1 is MGHRA and CDR2 is YSYEKL in the germline V gene. The trim removed 6 bases at V and 3 bases at J, leaving 2 bases unmatched. The CDR3 bases are TGCGCCAGCAGGGACAGGGGGCCTACAGATACGCAGTATTTT. Translating it yields CASRDRGPTDTQYF.

The J gene is TRBJ1-6, the V gene TRBV11-2; 10 bases align to TRBD1. CDR1 is SGHAT, CDR2 FQNNGV, per germline. CDR3 size: 15 residues. The trim removed 4 bases at V and 13 bases at J, leaving 10 bases unmatched. The CDR3 DNA sequence: TGTGCCAGCAGCTCTGCCGGGACAGGGGAATATCCCCTCCACTTT. Protein product: CASSSAGTGEYPLHF.

This clone was picked up a small number of times. The V and J genes are TRBV2 and TRBJ2-1, with TRBD2 matching over 8 bases. Germline V gene sequence: CDR1 SNHLY, CDR2 FYNNEI. V was clipped by 4 bases and J by 1 base; unmatched bases: 3. The CDR3 loop spans 15 amino acids. The CDR3 sequence: CASSGSGRSYNEQFF. CDR3 nucleotides: TGTGCCAGCAGTGGAAGCGGGAGATCCTACAATGAGCAGTTCTTC.

This clone was seen once. The CDR3 DNA reads as TGTGCCACTCTCCCCCTCCGACTAGCGGGACAAGCGTACACCTACGAGCAGTACTTC. Residues: CATLPLRLAGQAYTYEQYF. The J gene is TRBJ2-7, the V gene TRBV27, with 11 bases that match TRBD2. The J segment lost 2 bases and the V segment lost 10 bases, leaving 22 bases of the junction unmatched. This CDR3 comprises 19 residues. Germline lookup yields CDR1 MNHEY and CDR2 SMNVEV (reference sequence).

This clone was recorded a few times. The chain couples TRBV6-1 to TRBJ1-5; the match to TRBD1 covers 7 bases. This CDR3 is 15 amino acids long. Germline CDR1 and CDR2: MNHNS and SASEGT. The J segment lost 9 bases and the V segment lost 2 bases, leaving 10 bases of the junction unmatched. The CDR3 here is CASSETRGWSGPQHF. For the CDR3, the DNA is TGTGCCAGCAGTGAAACCAGGGGGTGGTCAGGGCCCCAGCATTTT.

The chain carries TRBV7-9 and TRBJ2-7, with D perhaps given as TRBD1 or TRBD2 (6 bases each). Trimming removed 0 bases at V and 0 bases at J, with 12 bases between. CDR1 and CDR2 (germline): SEHNR, FQNEAQ (reference sequence). The CDR3 totals 16 residues. CDR3 DNA sequence: TGTGCCAGCAGCTTAGCGGGGGGCCGAAGCTCCTACGAGCAGTACTTC. Its protein is CASSLAGGRSSYEQYF.

The gene calls are TRBV28 and TRBJ2-1, with 8 nucleotides matching TRBD2. V gave up 7 bases and J gave up 7 bases; unmatched junction bases: 15. CDR3 length: 16 residues. Germline values: CDR1 MDHEN, CDR2 SYDVKM. CDR3 sequence: CASTTGGLAGRNEQFF. The CDR3 nucleotides read TGTGCCAGCACCACAGGCGGGTTAGCGGGAAGGAATGAGCAGTTCTTC.

The chain couples TRBV2 to TRBJ2-5; perhaps D is TRBD1 or TRBD2 (5 bases each). Trimming removed 3 bases at V and 7 bases at J, with 15 bases between. CDR1 SNHLY and CDR2 FYNNEI come from the germline V gene. CDR3 length equals 14 residues. The DNA for the CDR3 is TGTGCCAGCAGTGAGGGTCGGGACCGGGGGACCCAGTACTTC. The encoded protein is CASSEGRDRGTQYF. The full variable domain, rest sourced from reference TRBV2 and TRBJ2-5, is EPEVTQTPSHQVTQMGQEVILRCVPISNHLYFYWYRQILGQKVEFLVSFYNNEISEKSEIFDDQFSVERPDGSNFTLKIRSTKLEDSAMYFCASSEGRDRGTQYFGPGTRLLVL.

The chain couples TRBV11-2 to TRBJ2-7; TRBD1 might be the D (6 bases). V gave up 0 bases and J gave up 2 bases, with 17 bases separating them. Germline CDR1 reads SGHAT; CDR2 reads FQNNGV. CDR3 length equals 17 residues. CDR3 nucleotide sequence: TGTGCCAGCAGCTTAGATCCCCCGGGACACCGCCCCTACGAGCAGTACTTC. This codes for CASSLDPPGHRPYEQYF.

This chain uses TRBV6-5 with TRBJ1-2; D unresolved. The germline V gene encodes CDR1 MNHEY and CDR2 SVGAGI. The CDR3 is 12 amino acids. Trimming removed 2 bases at V and 8 bases at J, with 9 bases between. The CDR3 region is CASSYAGTGYTF. CDR3 bases: TGTGCCAGCAGTTACGCGGGTACGGGCTACACCTTC.

The V gene is TRBV6-5, the J gene TRBJ2-1; TRBD1 matches 8 bases. The V segment lost 4 bases and the J segment 5 bases; nucleotides outside the gene matches: 10. The length of the CDR3 is 16 residues. In germline, CDR1 is MNHEY, CDR2 SVGAGI. This CDR3 reads CASSFPRQGRHNEQFF. CDR3 nucleotide sequence: TGTGCCAGCAGTTTCCCTAGACAGGGGAGGCACAATGAGCAGTTCTTC.

This chain connects TRBV5-5 to TRBJ1-1; 8 nucleotides line up with TRBD1. After removal of 7 bases from V and 6 bases from J, the junction contained 20 bases not matched to a gene. The CDR3 runs to 17 residues. The germline V gene encodes CDR1 SGHKS and CDR2 YYEKEE (reference sequence). CDR3 sequence reads: CASPLTDRVLFCAEAFF. CDR3 DNA: TGTGCCAGCCCCCTAACGGACAGGGTCCTTTTTTGCGCTGAAGCTTTCTTT.

This clone was seen once. The gene calls are TRBV4-1 and TRBJ2-2; possibly TRBD1 for D (8 bases). Germline lookup yields CDR1 MGHRA and CDR2 YSYEKL. V was cut by 5 bases and J by 0 bases, with 13 bases left in between. This CDR3 comprises 16 residues. This chain's CDR3 is CASSNRGTTNTGELFF. The DNA for the CDR3 is TGCGCCAGCAGCAACAGGGGGACTACGAACACCGGGGAGCTGTTTTTT.

V usage is TRBV2 and J usage is TRBJ2-2, with 7 bases identical to TRBD1. CDR3 length equals 18 residues. CDR1 and CDR2 (germline): SNHLY, FYNNEI. The junction had 14 bases not matched to a gene; V was cut back by 0 bases and J by 7 bases. The CDR3 DNA sequence: TGTGCCAGCAGTGAAGCAACGGGGCGACAGGGCCGGAGCGGGGAGCTGTTTTTT. It is translated as CASSEATGRQGRSGELFF.

A few counts support this clone. The chain uses TRBV27 and TRBJ2-7; TRBD1 aligns across 8 bases. The CDR3 is 12 amino acids. CDR1 MNHEY and CDR2 SMNVEV come from the germline V gene (reference sequence). V lost 5 bases, J lost 3 bases, and 0 bases stayed unmatched. The CDR3 nucleotides read TGTGCCAGCAGTGGGACAGGCTACGAGCAGTACTTC. Protein: CASSGTGYEQYF.

This chain uses TRBV2 with TRBJ1-4; 9 positions match TRBD1. Germline V gives CDR1 SNHLY, CDR2 FYNNEI. Trimming at V came to 6 bases and at J to 3 bases, leaving 11 bases not matched to a gene. This CDR3 has 17 residues. Here the CDR3 reads CASRPTGGTASNEKLFF. CDR3 bases: TGTGCCAGCAGACCCACAGGGGGCACGGCCTCTAATGAAAAACTGTTTTTT.

The chain combines TRBV20-1 with TRBJ2-5, with D unclear. Germline CDR1 DFQATT, CDR2 SNEGSKA (reference sequence). CDR3 length: 10 residues. Trimming removed 5 bases from V and 5 bases from J, with 6 bases in between. The chain's CDR3 is CSAHDETQYF. The CDR3, as DNA: TGCAGTGCTCACGACGAGACCCAGTACTTC.

Remarks on this clone: Other DNA sequences from this sample encode an identical CDR3 as well. V gene TRBV7-9 combines with J gene TRBJ1-4, with 10 bases identical to TRBD1. The trim removed 1 base at V and 8 bases at J, leaving 7 bases unmatched. Germline V gene data show CDR1 as SEHNR and CDR2 as FQNEAQ (reference sequence). CDR3 size: 16 residues. CDR3 sequence (DNA): TGTGCCAGCAGCTTAGACGGGACAGGGGTCAGAGAAAAACTGTTTTTT. The encoded protein is CASSLDGTGVREKLFF.

The gene calls are TRBV14 and TRBJ2-7, with 7 bases aligning to TRBD1. Germline V gene data show CDR1 as SGHDN and CDR2 as FVKESK. J was trimmed by 7 bases and V by 1 base; bases with no gene match: 16. The CDR3 totals 17 residues. CDR3 protein: CASSQALPGQWAVEQYF. CDR3 coding DNA: TGTGCCAGCAGCCAAGCCCTCCCGGGACAGTGGGCGGTGGAGCAGTACTTC.

J is TRBJ2-7 and V is TRBV19, with TRBD2 as a possible D gene (5 bases). Deletions cut 2 bases from V and 6 bases from J, with 17 bases between. Germline CDR1 reads LNHDA; CDR2 reads SQIVND (reference sequence). This CDR3 contains 15 residues. The CDR3 sequence is CASSIRVEGSSEQYF. DNA of the CDR3: TGTGCCAGTAGTATAAGGGTAGAGGGATCGAGCGAGCAGTACTTC.

The chain recombines TRBV28 with TRBJ2-6, with 13 bases lining up with TRBD2. Trimming took 5 bases from V and 0 from J; bases not matched to a gene: 10. The germline V gene has CDR1 MDHEN and CDR2 SYDVKM. CDR3 length: 20 amino acids. CDR3 amino acids: CASSIQLGLAGTSGANVLTF. CDR3 in DNA: TGTGCCAGCAGTATCCAACTGGGACTAGCGGGAACCTCTGGGGCCAACGTCCTGACTTTC.